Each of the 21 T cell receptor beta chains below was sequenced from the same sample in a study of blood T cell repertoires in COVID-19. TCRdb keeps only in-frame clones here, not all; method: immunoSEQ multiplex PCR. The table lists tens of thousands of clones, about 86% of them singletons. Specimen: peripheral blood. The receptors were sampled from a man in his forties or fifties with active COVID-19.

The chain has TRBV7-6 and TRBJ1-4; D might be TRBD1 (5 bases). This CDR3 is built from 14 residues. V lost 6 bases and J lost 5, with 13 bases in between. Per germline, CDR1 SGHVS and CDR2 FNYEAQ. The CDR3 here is CASRPVGRNEKLFF. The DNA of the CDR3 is TGTGCCAGCAGACCCGTGGGGCGGAATGAAAAACTGTTTTTT.

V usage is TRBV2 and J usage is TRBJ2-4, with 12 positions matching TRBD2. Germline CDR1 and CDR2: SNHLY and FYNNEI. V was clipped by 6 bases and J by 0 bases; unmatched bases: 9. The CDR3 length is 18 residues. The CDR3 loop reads CASSSGTSGFIAKNIQYF. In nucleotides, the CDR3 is TGTGCCAGCAGCTCCGGGACTAGCGGGTTTATAGCCAAAAACATTCAGTACTTC.

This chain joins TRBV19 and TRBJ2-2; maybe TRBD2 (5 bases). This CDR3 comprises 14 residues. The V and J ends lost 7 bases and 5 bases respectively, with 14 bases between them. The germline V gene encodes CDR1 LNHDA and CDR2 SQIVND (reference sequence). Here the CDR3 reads CASTPTRGTGELFF. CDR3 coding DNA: TGTGCCAGTACCCCTACCCGCGGGACCGGGGAGCTGTTTTTT.

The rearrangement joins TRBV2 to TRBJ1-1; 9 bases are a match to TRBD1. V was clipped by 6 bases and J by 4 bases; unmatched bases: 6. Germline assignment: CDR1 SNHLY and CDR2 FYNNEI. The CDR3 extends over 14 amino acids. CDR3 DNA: TGTGCCAGCAGCTCACAGGGGGCCGGCACTGAAGCTTTCTTT. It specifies CASSSQGAGTEAFF. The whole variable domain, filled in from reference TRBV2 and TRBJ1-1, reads EPEVTQTPSHQVTQMGQEVILRCVPISNHLYFYWYRQILGQKVEFLVSFYNNEISEKSEIFDDQFSVERPDGSNFTLKIRSTKLEDSAMYFCASSSQGAGTEAFFGQGTRLTVV.

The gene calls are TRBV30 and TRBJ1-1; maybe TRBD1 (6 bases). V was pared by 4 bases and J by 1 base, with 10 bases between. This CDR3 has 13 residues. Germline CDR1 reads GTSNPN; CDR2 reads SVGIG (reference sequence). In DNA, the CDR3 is TGTGCCTGGACTGTGACAGGGAACACTGAAGCTTTCTTT. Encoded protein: CAWTVTGNTEAFF.

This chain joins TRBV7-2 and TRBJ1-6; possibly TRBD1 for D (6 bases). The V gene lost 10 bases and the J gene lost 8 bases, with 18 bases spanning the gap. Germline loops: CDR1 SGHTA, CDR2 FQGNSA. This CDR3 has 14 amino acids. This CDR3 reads CATSNTGRDSPLHF. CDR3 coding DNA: TGTGCCACCTCTAATACAGGGAGGGATTCACCCCTCCACTTT. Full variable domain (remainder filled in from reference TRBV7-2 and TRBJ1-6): GAGVSQSPSNKVTEKGKDVELRCDPISGHTALYWYRQSLGQGLEFLIYFQGNSAPDKSGLPSDRFSAERTGGSVSTLTIQRTQQEDSAVYLCATSNTGRDSPLHFGNGTRLTVT.

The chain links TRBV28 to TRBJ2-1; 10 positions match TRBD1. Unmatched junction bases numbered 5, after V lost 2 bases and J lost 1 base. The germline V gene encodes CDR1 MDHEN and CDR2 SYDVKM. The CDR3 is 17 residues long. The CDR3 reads CASSLNDRGQSYNEQFF. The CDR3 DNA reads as TGTGCCAGCAGTTTAAACGACAGGGGGCAGTCCTACAATGAGCAGTTCTTC.

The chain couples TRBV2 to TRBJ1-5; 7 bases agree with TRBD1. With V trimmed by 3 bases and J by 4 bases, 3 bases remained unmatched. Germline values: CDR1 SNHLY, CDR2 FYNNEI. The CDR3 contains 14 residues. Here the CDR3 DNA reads TGTGCCAGCAGTGAGATGGGACAGAATCAGCCCCAGCATTTT. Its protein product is CASSEMGQNQPQHF.

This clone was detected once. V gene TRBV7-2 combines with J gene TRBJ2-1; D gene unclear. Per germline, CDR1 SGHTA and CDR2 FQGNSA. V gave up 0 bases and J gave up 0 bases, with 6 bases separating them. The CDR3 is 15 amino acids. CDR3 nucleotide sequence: TGTGCCAGCAGCTTAGCGAGTAGCTCCTACAATGAGCAGTTCTTC. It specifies CASSLASSSYNEQFF.

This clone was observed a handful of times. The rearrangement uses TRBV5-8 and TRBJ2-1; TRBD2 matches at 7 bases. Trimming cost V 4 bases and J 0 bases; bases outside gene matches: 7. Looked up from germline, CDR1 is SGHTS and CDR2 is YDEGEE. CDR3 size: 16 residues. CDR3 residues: CASSLNRGSSYNEQFF. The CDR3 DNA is TGTGCCAGCAGCCTTAACCGCGGGAGCTCCTACAATGAGCAGTTCTTC.

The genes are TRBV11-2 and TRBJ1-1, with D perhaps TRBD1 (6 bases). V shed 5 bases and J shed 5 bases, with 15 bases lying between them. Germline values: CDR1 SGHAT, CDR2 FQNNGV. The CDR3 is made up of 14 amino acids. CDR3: CASSPRKGGTEAFF. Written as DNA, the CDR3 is TGTGCCAGCAGCCCCCGGAAGGGGGGGACTGAAGCTTTCTTT.

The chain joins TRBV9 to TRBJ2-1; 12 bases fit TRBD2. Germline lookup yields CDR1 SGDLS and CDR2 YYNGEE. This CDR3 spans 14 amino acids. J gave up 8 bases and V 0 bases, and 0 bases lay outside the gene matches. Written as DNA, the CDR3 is TGTGCCAGCAGCGTAGGACTAGCGGGAGATGAGCAGTTCTTC. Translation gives CASSVGLAGDEQFF. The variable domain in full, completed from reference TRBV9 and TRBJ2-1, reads DSGVTQTPKHLITATGQRVTLRCSPRSGDLSVYWYQQSLDQGLQFLIQYYNGEERAKGNILERFSAQQFPDLHSELNLSSLELGDSALYFCASSVGLAGDEQFFGPGTRLTVL.

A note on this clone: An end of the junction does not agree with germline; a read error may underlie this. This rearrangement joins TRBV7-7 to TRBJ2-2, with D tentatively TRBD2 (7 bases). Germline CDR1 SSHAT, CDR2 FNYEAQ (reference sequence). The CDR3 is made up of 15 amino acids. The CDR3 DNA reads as TGTGCTAGCAGCTTGGGGGGGCTGGGCACCGGGGAGCTGTTTTTT. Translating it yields CASSLGGLGTGELFF.

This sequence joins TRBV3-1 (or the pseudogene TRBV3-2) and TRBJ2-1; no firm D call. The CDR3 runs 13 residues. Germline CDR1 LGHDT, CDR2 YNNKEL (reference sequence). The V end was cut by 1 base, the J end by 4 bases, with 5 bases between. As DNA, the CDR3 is TGTGCCAGCAGCCAAGCCGGGTACAATGAGCAGTTCTTC. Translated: CASSQAGYNEQFF.

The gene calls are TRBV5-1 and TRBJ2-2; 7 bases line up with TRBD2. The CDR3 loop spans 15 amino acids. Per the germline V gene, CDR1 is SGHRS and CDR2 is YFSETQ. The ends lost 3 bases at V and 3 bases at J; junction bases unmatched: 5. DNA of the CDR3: TGCGCCAGCAGCTACCCCCGGGGGGACACCGGGGAGCTGTTTTTT. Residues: CASSYPRGDTGELFF.

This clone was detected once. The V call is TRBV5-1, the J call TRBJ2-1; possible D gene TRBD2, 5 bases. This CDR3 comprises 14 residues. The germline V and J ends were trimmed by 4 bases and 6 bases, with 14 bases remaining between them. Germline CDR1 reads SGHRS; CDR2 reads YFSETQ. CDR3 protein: CASSPGADFNEQFF. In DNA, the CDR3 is TGCGCCAGCAGCCCGGGCGCGGACTTCAATGAGCAGTTCTTC.

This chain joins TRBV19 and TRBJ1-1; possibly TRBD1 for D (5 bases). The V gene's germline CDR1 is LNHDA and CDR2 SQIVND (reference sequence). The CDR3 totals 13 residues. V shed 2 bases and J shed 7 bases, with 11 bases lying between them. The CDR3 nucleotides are TGTGCCAGTAGTATAACCCGACAGAATGAAGCTTTCTTT. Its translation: CASSITRQNEAFF.

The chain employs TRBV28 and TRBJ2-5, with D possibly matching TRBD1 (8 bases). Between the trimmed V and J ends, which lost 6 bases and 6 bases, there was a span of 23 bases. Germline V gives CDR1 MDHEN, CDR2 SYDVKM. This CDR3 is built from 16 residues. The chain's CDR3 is CASSSPLDRGGKTQYF. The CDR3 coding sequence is TGTGCCAGCAGCTCCCCCCTCGACAGGGGAGGGAAGACCCAGTACTTC.

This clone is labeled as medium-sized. The CDR3 nucleotides read TGTGCCAGCAGCTTTGCCGGGACAGGGGGCATCTCGGCTTTCTTT. Protein sequence: CASSFAGTGGISAFF. V is TRBV7-9 and J is TRBJ1-1; 12 bases are a match to TRBD1. CDR1 SEHNR and CDR2 FQNEAQ come from the germline V gene (reference sequence). With 3 bases clipped from V and 11 bases from J, the junction kept 10 bases outside the gene matches. The CDR3 runs to 15 residues.

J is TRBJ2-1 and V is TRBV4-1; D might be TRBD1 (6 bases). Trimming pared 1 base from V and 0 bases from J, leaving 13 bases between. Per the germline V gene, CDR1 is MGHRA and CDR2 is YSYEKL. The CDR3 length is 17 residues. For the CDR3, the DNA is TGCGCCAGCAGCCAAGGCAACAGGGCCAGCTCCTACAATGAGCAGTTCTTC. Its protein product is CASSQGNRASSYNEQFF.

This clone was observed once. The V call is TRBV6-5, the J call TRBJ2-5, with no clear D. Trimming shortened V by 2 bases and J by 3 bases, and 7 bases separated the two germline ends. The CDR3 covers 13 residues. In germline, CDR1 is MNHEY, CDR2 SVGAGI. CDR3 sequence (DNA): TGTGCCAGCAGTTACACAACAGAAGAGACCCAGTACTTC. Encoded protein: CASSYTTEETQYF.